This entry concerns a single TCR beta chain. Its matching antigen is unknown. Researchers took RNA transcripts and amplified the TCR beta CDR3 regions from them. HTBI primers were employed in a first-round RT-PCR of the TCR CDR3. TCRdb recomputed calls from the multiplex PCR reads with MiXCR, one row per CDR3 protein. The sample includes hundreds of thousands of distinct CDR3 sequences, 16% of them seen just once. The entry originates in a study of T cells in Graves' hyperthyroidism and ophthalmopathy. Study-level results: Prediction of ophthalmopathy progression came a median approximately 6 months pre-onset.

V was shortened by 3 bases and J by 8 bases, with 14 bases between the two germline ends. From germline, CDR1 is KGHSH and CDR2 LQKENI. CDR3 length equals 15 residues. The J gene is TRBJ1-6, the V gene TRBV18; D gene unclear. This TCR came from a woman younger than 45 with Graves' hyperthyroidism. The sequenced sample consisted of blood. The CDR3 is CASSPRGVVDSPLHF. CDR3 bases: TGTGCCAGCTCACCCCGCGGGGTAGTGGATTCACCCCTCCACTTT. The whole variable domain, filled in from reference TRBV18 and TRBJ1-6, reads NAGVMQNPRHLVRRRGQEARLRCSPMKGHSHVYWYRQLPEEGLKFMVYLQKENIIDESGMPKERFSAEFPKEGPSILRIQQVVRGDSAAYFCASSPRGVVDSPLHFGNGTRLTVT.